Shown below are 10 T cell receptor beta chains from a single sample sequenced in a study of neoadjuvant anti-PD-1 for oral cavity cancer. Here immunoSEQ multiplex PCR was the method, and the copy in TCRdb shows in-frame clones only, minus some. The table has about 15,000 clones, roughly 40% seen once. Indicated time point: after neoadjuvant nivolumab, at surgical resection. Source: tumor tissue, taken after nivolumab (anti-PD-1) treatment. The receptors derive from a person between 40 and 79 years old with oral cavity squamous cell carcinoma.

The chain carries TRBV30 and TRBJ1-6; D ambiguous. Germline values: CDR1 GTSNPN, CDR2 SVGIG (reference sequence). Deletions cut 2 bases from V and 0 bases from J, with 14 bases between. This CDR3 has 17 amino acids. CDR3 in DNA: TGTGCCTGGAGTATAGGTCTTTTTAGCTCCTATAATTCACCCCTCCACTTT. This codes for CAWSIGLFSSYNSPLHF.

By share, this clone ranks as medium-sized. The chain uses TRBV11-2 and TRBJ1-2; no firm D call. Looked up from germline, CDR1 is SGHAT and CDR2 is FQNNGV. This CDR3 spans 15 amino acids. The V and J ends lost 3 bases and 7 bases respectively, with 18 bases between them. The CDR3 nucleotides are TGTGCCAGCAGCTTCGGAACCCAGGTGGCGGGTGGCTACACCTTC. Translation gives CASSFGTQVAGGYTF.

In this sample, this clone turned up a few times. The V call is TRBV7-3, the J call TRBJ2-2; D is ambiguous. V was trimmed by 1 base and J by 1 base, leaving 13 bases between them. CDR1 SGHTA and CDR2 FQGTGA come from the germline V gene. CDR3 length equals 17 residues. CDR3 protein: CASSLRPGRMNTGELFF. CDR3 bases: TGTGCCAGCAGCTTAAGGCCAGGACGGATGAACACCGGGGAGCTGTTTTTT.

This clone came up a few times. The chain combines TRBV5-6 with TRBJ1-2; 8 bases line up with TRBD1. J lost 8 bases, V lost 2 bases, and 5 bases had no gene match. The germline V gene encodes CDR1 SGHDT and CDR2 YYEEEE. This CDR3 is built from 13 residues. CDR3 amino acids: CASSFGTGIGYTF. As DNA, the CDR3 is TGTGCCAGCAGCTTCGGGACAGGAATAGGCTACACCTTC.

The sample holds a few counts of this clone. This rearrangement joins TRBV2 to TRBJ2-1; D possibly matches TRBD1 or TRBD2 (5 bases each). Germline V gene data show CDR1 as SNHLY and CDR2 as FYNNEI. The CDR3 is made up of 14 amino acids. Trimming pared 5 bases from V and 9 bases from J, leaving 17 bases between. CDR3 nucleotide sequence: TGTGCCAGCAGTAAAGAACGAGGGGCCATTGAGCAGTTCTTC. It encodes CASSKERGAIEQFF.

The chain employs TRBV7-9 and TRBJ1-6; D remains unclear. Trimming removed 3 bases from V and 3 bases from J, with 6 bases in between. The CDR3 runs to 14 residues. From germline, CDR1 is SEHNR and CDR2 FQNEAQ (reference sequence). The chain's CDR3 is CASSLGNYNSPLHF. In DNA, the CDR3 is TGTGCCAGCAGCTTGGGGAACTATAATTCACCCCTCCACTTT.

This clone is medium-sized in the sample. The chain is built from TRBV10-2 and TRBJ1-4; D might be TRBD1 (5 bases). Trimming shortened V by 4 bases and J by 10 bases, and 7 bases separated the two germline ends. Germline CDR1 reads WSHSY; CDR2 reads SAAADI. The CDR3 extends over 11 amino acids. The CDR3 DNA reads TGCGCCAGCAGTGGCGACAGAAAACTGTTTTTT. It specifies CASSGDRKLFF.

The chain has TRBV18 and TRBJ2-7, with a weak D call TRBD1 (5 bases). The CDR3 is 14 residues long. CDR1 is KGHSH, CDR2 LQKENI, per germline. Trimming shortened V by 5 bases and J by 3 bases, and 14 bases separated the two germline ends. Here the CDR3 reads CASSSPQVYYEQYF. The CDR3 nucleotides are TGTGCCAGCTCATCTCCACAGGTTTACTACGAGCAGTACTTC.

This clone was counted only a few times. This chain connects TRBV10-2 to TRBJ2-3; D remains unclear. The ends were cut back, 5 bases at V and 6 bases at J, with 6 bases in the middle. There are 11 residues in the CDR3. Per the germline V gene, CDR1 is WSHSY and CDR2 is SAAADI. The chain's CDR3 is CASSFSDTQYF. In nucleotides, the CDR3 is TGCGCCAGCAGTTTTTCTGATACGCAGTATTTT.

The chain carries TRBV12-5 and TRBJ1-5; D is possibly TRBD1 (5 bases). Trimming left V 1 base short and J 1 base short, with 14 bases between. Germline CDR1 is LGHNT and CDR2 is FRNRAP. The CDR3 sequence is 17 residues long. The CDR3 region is CASGLAGGTGSNQPQHF. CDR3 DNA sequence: TGTGCTAGTGGTTTGGCCGGGGGGACCGGCAGCAATCAGCCCCAGCATTTT.